This T cell receptor beta chain was documented in a study of blood T cell repertoires in COVID-19. Study summary: PBMCs, B-cell-depleted T cells, or T cells were the source of the cDNA or gDNA that made up the material.

Looked up from germline, CDR1 is SNHLY and CDR2 is FYNNEI. Between the trimmed V and J ends, which lost 4 bases and 7 bases, there was a span of 16 bases. The CDR3 has 14 amino acids. The repertoire was sequenced with immunoSEQ multiplex PCR; TCRdb's copy has only in-frame clones and lacks some. The table lists about 14,000 clones, around 73% of them singletons. The rearrangement uses TRBV2 and TRBJ1-2, with D perhaps matching TRBD1 (5 bases). The TCR was taken from a man between 70 and 80 years old with acute or convalescent COVID-19. The sample consisted of peripheral blood. This CDR3 reads CASSGLLGRGGYTF. CDR3 bases: TGTGCCAGCAGTGGACTGCTCGGGAGGGGTGGCTACACCTTC.